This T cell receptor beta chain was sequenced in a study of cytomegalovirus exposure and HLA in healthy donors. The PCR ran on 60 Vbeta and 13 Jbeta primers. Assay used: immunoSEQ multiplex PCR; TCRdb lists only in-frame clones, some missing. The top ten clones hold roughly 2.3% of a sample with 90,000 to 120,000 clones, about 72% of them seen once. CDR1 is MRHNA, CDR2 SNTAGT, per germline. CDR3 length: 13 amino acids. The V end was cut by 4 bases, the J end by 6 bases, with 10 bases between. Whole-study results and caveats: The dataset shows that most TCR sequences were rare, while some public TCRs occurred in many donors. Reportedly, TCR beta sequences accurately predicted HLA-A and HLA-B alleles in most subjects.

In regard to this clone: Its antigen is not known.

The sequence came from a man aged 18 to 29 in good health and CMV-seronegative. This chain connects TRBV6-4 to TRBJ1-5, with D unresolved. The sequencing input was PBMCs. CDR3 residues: CASSVMRAQPQHF. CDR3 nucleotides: TGTGCCAGCAGTGTCATGCGGGCTCAGCCCCAGCATTTT.